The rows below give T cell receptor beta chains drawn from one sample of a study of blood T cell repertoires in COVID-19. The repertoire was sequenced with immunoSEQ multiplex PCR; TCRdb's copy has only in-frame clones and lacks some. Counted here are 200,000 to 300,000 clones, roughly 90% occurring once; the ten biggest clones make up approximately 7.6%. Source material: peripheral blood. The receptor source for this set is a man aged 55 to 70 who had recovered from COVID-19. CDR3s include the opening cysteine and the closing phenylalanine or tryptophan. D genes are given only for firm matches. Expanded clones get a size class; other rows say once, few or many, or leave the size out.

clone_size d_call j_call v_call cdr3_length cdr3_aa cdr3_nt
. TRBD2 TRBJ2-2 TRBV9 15 CASSVGSGGPGELFF TGTGCCAGCAGCGTAGGTAGCGGGGGGCCCGGGGAGCTGTTTTTT
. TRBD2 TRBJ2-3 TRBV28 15 CASSEYRGGEDTQYF TGTGCCAGCAGTGAATATCGGGGGGGTGAGGATACGCAGTATTTT
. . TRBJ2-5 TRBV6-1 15 CASSETKQGFETQYF TGTGCCAGCAGTGAGACGAAACAGGGCTTCGAGACCCAGTACTTC
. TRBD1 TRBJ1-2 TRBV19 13 CASSAGTEYGYTF TGTGCCAGTAGCGCCGGGACAGAGTATGGCTACACCTTC
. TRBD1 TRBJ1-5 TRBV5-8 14 CASDRGNSNQPQHF TGTGCCAGCGACAGGGGGAATAGCAATCAGCCCCAGCATTTT
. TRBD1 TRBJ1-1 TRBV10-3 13 CAISAPDRGHAFF TGTGCCATCAGTGCTCCGGACAGGGGGCATGCTTTCTTT
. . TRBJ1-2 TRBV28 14 CASSLDSRTYGYTF TGTGCCAGCAGTTTAGACAGCCGAACCTATGGCTACACCTTC
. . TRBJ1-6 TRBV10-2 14 CASSAGLYNSPLHF TGCGCCAGCAGTGCTGGACTCTATAATTCACCCCTCCACTTT
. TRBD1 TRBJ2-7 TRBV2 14 CASRQGQGVHEQYF TGTGCCAGCAGACAAGGACAGGGCGTACACGAGCAGTACTTC
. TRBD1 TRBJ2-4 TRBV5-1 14 CASSRQTGGDIQYF TGCGCCAGCAGCCGACAAACAGGGGGCGACATTCAGTACTTC
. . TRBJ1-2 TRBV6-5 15 CASSYDGGPGGGYTF TGTGCCAGCAGTTACGACGGAGGCCCCGGAGGGGGCTACACCTTC
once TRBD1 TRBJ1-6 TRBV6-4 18 CASSPPGTGDGPNSPLHF TGTGCCAGCAGTCCCCCCGGGACAGGGGATGGCCCTAATTCACCCCTCCACTTT
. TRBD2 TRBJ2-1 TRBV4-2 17 CASSQTSGGLSYNEQFF TGTGCCAGCAGCCAAACTAGCGGGGGCCTCTCCTACAATGAGCAGTTCTTC
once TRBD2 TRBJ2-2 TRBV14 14 CASSHGLEGWELFF TGTGCCAGCAGCCATGGACTAGAAGGTTGGGAGCTGTTTTTT
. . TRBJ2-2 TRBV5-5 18 CASSLALTEIANTGELFF TGTGCCAGCAGCTTGGCCCTAACAGAAATCGCGAACACCGGGGAGCTGTTTTTT
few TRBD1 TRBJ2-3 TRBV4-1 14 CASSEGAGTDTQYF TGCGCCAGCAGCGAGGGGGCAGGCACAGATACGCAGTATTTT
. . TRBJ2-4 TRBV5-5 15 CASSLVLGETNIQYF TGTGCCAGCAGCTTGGTCCTAGGCGAAACAAACATTCAGTACTTC
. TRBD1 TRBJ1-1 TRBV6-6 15 CASSQRTGKRTEAFF TGTGCCAGCAGTCAAAGGACAGGGAAGAGGACTGAAGCTTTCTTT
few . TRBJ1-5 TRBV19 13 CASSIEGGRPQHF TGTGCCAGTAGTATAGAGGGGGGACGGCCCCAGCATTTT
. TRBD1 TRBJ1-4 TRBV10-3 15 CAISESARGNEKLFF TGTGCCATCAGTGAGTCGGCCAGGGGGAATGAAAAACTGTTTTTT
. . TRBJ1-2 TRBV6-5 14 CASKRVGGTYGYTF TGTGCCAGCAAGAGGGTGGGCGGGACCTATGGCTACACCTTC
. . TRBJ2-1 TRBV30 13 CAWRDRGNNEQFF TGTGCCTGGAGAGATAGGGGAAACAATGAGCAGTTCTTC
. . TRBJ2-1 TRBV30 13 CAWNMGHSNEQFF TGTGCCTGGAATATGGGACATTCGAATGAGCAGTTCTTC
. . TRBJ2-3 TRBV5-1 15 CASSQIRGITDTQYF TGCGCCAGCAGCCAGATTCGGGGGATCACAGATACGCAGTATTTT
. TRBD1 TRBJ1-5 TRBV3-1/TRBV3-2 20 CASSYGTLGTASYSNQPQHF TGTGCCAGCAGCTATGGAACCCTCGGGACAGCTAGTTATAGCAATCAGCCCCAGCATTTT
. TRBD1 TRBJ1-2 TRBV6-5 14 CASSYTGGVSGYTF TGTGCCAGCAGTTACACAGGGGGAGTTTCTGGCTACACCTTC
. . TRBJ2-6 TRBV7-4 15 CAGRGRGTGANVLTF TGTGCCGGACGGGGGCGGGGGACTGGGGCCAACGTCCTGACTTTC
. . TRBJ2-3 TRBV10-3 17 CAISEWTRHSKADTQYF TGTGCCATCAGTGAGTGGACTCGCCACAGCAAGGCAGATACGCAGTATTTT
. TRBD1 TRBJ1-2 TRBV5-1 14 CASSLSQGADGYTF TGCGCCAGCAGCTTGTCCCAGGGGGCAGATGGCTACACCTTC
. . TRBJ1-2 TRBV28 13 CASSLRRRYGYTF TGTGCCAGCAGTTTGAGGCGGAGATATGGCTACACCTTC
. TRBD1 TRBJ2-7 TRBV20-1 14 CSVNDRANSYEQYF TGCAGTGTTAATGACAGGGCGAACTCCTACGAGCAGTACTTC
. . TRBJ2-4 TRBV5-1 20 CASRPGLRPAKDWAKNIQYF TGCGCCAGCAGACCGGGACTTCGCCCAGCGAAGGATTGGGCCAAAAACATTCAGTACTTC
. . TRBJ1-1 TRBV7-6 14 CASSLAAGVTEAFF TGTGCCAGCAGCTTAGCAGCAGGGGTAACTGAAGCTTTCTTT
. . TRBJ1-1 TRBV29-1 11 CSVGGLTEAFF TGCAGCGTTGGGGGGCTCACTGAAGCTTTCTTT
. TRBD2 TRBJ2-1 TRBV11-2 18 CASSSSSGGALSYNEQFF TGTGCCAGCAGCTCCTCTAGCGGGGGGGCCCTCTCCTACAATGAGCAGTTCTTC
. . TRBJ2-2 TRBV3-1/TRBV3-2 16 CASSLPTSMNTGELFF TGTGCCAGCAGCCTACCCACTAGCATGAACACCGGGGAGCTGTTTTTT
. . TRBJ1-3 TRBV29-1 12 CSGAVAGNTIYF TGCAGCGGGGCCGTCGCAGGAAACACCATATATTTT
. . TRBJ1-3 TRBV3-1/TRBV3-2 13 CASSHSPGPPIYF TGTGCCAGCAGCCATTCACCGGGTCCACCCATATATTTT
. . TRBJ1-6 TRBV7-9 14 CASSLGGLNSPLHF TGTGCCAGCAGCTTAGGGGGACTTAATTCACCCCTCCACTTT
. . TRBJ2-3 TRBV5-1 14 CASSKNRETDTQYF TGCGCCAGCAGCAAAAACAGGGAAACAGATACGCAGTATTTT
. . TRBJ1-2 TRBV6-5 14 CASSYTRDTAGYTF TGTGCCAGCAGTTACACCCGGGACACCGCCGGCTACACCTTC